The 31 T cell receptor beta chains in this list originate from one sample, sequenced in a study of OX40 agonist ivuxolimab in advanced cancers. Libraries came from the immunoSEQ multiplex PCR assay. TCRdb's version of the immuneACCESS table is confined to in-frame rearrangements and falls short of the full clone set. An unresolved V gene accounts for under half of the shortfall where checked; the remainder is of unknown origin. For this sample the table gives about 57,000 clones, of which nearly 85% were detected only once. The top ten hold 3% to 3.5% of the sample. Sequences were derived from CD4+ or CD8+ T cells sorted from blood, sampled in a trial of the OX40 agonist ivuxolimab. These receptors were taken from an adult with an advanced solid tumor such as melanoma, head and neck, liver or kidney cancer.

This chain joins TRBV18 and TRBJ2-1; TRBD2 matches 10 bases. Germline V lookup: CDR1 KGHSH, CDR2 LQKENI. V gave up 5 bases and J gave up 7 bases; unmatched junction bases: 11. There are 16 residues in the CDR3. The CDR3 DNA is TGTGCCAGCTCAACCTCTAGCGGGAGTCGTTCGAATGAGCAGTTCTTC. Its translation is CASSTSSGSRSNEQFF.

The V gene is TRBV19, the J gene TRBJ1-4; no reliable D call. The CDR3 covers 12 residues. V shed 4 bases and J shed 8 bases, with 8 bases lying between them. Germline CDR1 LNHDA, CDR2 SQIVND (reference sequence). CDR3 nucleotide sequence: TGTGCCAGTAGTACCTTGAGGGAAAAACTGTTTTTT. It yields the protein CASSTLREKLFF.

This clone showed up just once. The rearrangement joins TRBV5-1 to TRBJ2-2; 12 bases align to TRBD2. V gave up 1 base and J gave up 5 bases; unmatched junction bases: 3. The CDR3 loop spans 16 amino acids. The V gene's germline CDR1 is SGHRS and CDR2 YFSETQ. The CDR3 bases are TGCGCCAGCAGCTTGAGGACTAGCGGGGCAACCGGGGAGCTGTTTTTT. It is translated as CASSLRTSGATGELFF.

The gene calls are TRBV5-1 and TRBJ2-1; TRBD2 agrees at 14 bases. Germline-derived CDR1 and CDR2 are SGHRS and YFSETQ. There are 16 residues in the CDR3. V lost 3 bases and J lost 3; bases outside the gene matches: 2. The CDR3 bases are TGCGCCAGCAGCTGGGGGACTAGCGGGAGCTACAATGAGCAGTTCTTC. Its translation is CASSWGTSGSYNEQFF. Looking up the rest from reference TRBV5-1 and TRBJ2-1 gives the full variable domain: KAGVTQTPRYLIKTRGQQVTLSCSPISGHRSVSWYQQTPGQGLQFLFEYFSETQRNKGNFPGRFSGRQFSNSRSEMNVSTLELGDSALYLCASSWGTSGSYNEQFFGPGTRLTVL.

The chain carries TRBV5-5 and TRBJ2-7; D tentatively fits TRBD1 or TRBD2 (5 bases each). With 0 bases removed from V and 6 bases from J, the gap between germline ends came to 19 bases. The CDR3 loop spans 16 amino acids. Germline CDR1 reads SGHKS; CDR2 reads YYEKEE (reference sequence). The CDR3: CASSLGGTGLRGEQYF. CDR3 DNA sequence: TGTGCCAGCAGCTTGGGAGGGACGGGCCTAAGAGGCGAGCAGTACTTC.

The genes are TRBV14 and TRBJ1-1, with unresolved D. The V end was cut by 6 bases, the J end by 7 bases, with 12 bases between. The CDR3 contains 12 residues. The germline CDR1 and CDR2 sequences are SGHDN and FVKESK. DNA for the CDR3: TGTGCCAGCAGTTATCACGTCGGTGAAGCTTTCTTT. Translating gives CASSYHVGEAFF. Supplemented by reference TRBV14 and TRBJ1-1, the full variable domain reads EAGVTQFPSHSVIEKGQTVTLRCDPISGHDNLYWYRRVMGKEIKFLLHFVKESKQDESGMPNNRFLAERTGGTYSTLKVQPAELEDSGVYFCASSYHVGEAFFGQGTRLTVV.

The V and J genes are TRBV6-1 and TRBJ2-3, with 10 nucleotides matching TRBD2. The CDR3 extends over 15 amino acids. CDR1 MNHNS and CDR2 SASEGT come from the germline V gene. The V and J ends lost 5 bases and 5 bases, in that order; junction bases with no gene match: 7. CDR3 bases: TGTGCCAGCAGTCTAGCGGGAGTGACCAGAGATACGCAGTATTTT. This sequence encodes CASSLAGVTRDTQYF.

The rearrangement joins TRBV6-6 to TRBJ1-1, with D hard to call. The CDR3 loop spans 12 amino acids. Germline lookup yields CDR1 MNHNY and CDR2 SVGAGI (reference sequence). Trimming left V 6 bases short and J 7 bases short, with 12 bases between. DNA for the CDR3: TGTGCCAGCAGGACACTGGCGGTTGAAGCTTTCTTT. Protein sequence: CASRTLAVEAFF.

J is TRBJ2-5 and V is TRBV4-2; D possibly corresponds to TRBD2 (5 bases). This CDR3 has 15 residues. Trimming shortened V by 0 bases and J by 3 bases, and 11 bases separated the two germline ends. CDR1 is LGHNA, CDR2 YNFKEQ, per germline. For the CDR3, the DNA is TGTGCCAGCAGCCAAGATATGAGGGTTGAAGAGACCCAGTACTTC. Translation: CASSQDMRVEETQYF.

This chain uses TRBV12-5 with TRBJ2-5; no definite D call. This CDR3 is 14 amino acids long. Germline loops: CDR1 LGHNT, CDR2 FRNRAP. V was trimmed by 5 bases and J by 2 bases, leaving 12 bases between them. The CDR3 DNA reads as TGTGCTAGTGGTCCACGGACGGTACAAGAGACCCAGTACTTC. Protein product: CASGPRTVQETQYF.

This chain joins TRBV15 and TRBJ2-6; the match to TRBD1 covers 8 bases. J gave up 2 bases and V 3 bases, and 12 bases lay outside the gene matches. CDR3 length: 19 residues. Germline CDR1 is LNHNV and CDR2 is YYDKDF (reference sequence). The DNA for the CDR3 is TGTGCCACCAGCAGCGGGGACAGGCACTTAACTACTGGGGCCAACGTCCTGACTTTC. This sequence encodes CATSSGDRHLTTGANVLTF.

The rearrangement joins TRBV28 to TRBJ1-2, with a tentative D call TRBD1 (6 bases). Per the germline V gene, CDR1 is MDHEN and CDR2 is SYDVKM. The CDR3 sequence is 13 residues long. The germline V and J ends were trimmed by 6 bases and 4 bases, with 12 bases remaining between them. As DNA, the CDR3 is TGTGCCAGCAGGGGGGCGCGGATCTATGGCTACACCTTC. It encodes CASRGARIYGYTF.

This clone was detected only a few times. This sequence joins TRBV5-6 and TRBJ1-1; D uncertain. V lost 3 bases, J lost 3 bases, and 9 bases lay in between. CDR1 SGHDT and CDR2 YYEEEE come from the germline V gene. CDR3 length equals 13 residues. The CDR3 nucleotides are TGTGCCAGCAGCTCCATGATTTACACTGAAGCTTTCTTT. Translated: CASSSMIYTEAFF.

The chain is built from TRBV4-1 and TRBJ2-6, with 8 bases matching TRBD1. The germline V gene has CDR1 MGHRA and CDR2 YSYEKL. Unmatched junction bases numbered 9, after V lost 3 bases and J lost 5 bases. This CDR3 is 17 amino acids long. This CDR3 reads CASSQANQGARANVLTF. In DNA, the CDR3 is TGCGCCAGCAGCCAGGCAAATCAGGGGGCCAGGGCCAACGTCCTGACTTTC.

V usage is TRBV18 and J usage is TRBJ2-7; no reliable D call. Looked up from germline, CDR1 is KGHSH and CDR2 is LQKENI. This CDR3 region has 13 residues. V lost 3 bases to trimming and J lost 7 bases, with 13 bases between them. Here the CDR3 DNA reads TGTGCCAGCTCACCTCCAACCCATCTAGAGCAGTACTTC. Translated, it gives CASSPPTHLEQYF.

This chain connects TRBV7-2 to TRBJ2-1, with TRBD1 matching over 9 bases. V lost 3 bases to trimming and J lost 4 bases; unmatched junction nucleotides: 1. The CDR3 runs to 14 residues. Germline values: CDR1 SGHTA, CDR2 FQGNSA. CDR3 in amino acids: CASSLGQGYNEQFF. Here the CDR3 DNA reads TGTGCCAGCAGCTTGGGACAGGGTTACAATGAGCAGTTCTTC.

The chain recombines TRBV6-1 with TRBJ1-2; no clear D. CDR3 size: 12 residues. Germline CDR1 and CDR2: MNHNS and SASEGT. The V end was cut by 7 bases, the J end by 8 bases, with 14 bases between. The CDR3 reads CASTPGRVGYTF. The CDR3, as DNA: TGTGCCAGCACTCCAGGTCGGGTGGGCTACACCTTC.

This clone turned up a few times. The chain links TRBV10-2 to TRBJ2-2, with D maybe TRBD1 (7 bases). V was pared by 0 bases and J by 7 bases, with 15 bases between. This CDR3 is 16 amino acids long. Looked up from germline, CDR1 is WSHSY and CDR2 is SAAADI. The CDR3: CASSESRDRGLGELFF. CDR3 nucleotides: TGCGCCAGCAGTGAGTCGCGGGACAGAGGCCTCGGGGAGCTGTTTTTT.

This chain uses TRBV7-3 with TRBJ2-6; D perhaps matches TRBD1 (5 bases). Germline V gene data show CDR1 as SGHTA and CDR2 as FQGTGA. The germline V and J ends were trimmed by 5 bases and 0 bases, with 14 bases remaining between them. The CDR3 covers 17 residues. Here the CDR3 reads CASSPTSTASGANVLTF. CDR3 nucleotides: TGTGCCAGCAGCCCCACCTCGACAGCCTCTGGGGCCAACGTCCTGACTTTC.

This chain connects TRBV11-3 to TRBJ2-2; D unclear. Between the trimmed V and J ends, which lost 1 base and 7 bases, there was a span of 10 bases. The CDR3 sequence is 14 residues long. Germline assignment: CDR1 SGHNT and CDR2 YENEEA. CDR3 nucleotides: TGTGCCAGCAGCTTAGGGACCGCCGACGGGGAGCTGTTTTTT. Translated: CASSLGTADGELFF.

The chain links TRBV28 to TRBJ1-4; D is possibly TRBD1 (5 bases). Germline values: CDR1 MDHEN, CDR2 SYDVKM. V was cut by 3 bases and J by 4 bases, with 15 bases left in between. The CDR3 is 16 amino acids. The CDR3 reads CASSFSVAGGNEKLFF. The CDR3 DNA reads TGTGCCAGCAGTTTTTCCGTCGCGGGGGGTAATGAAAAACTGTTTTTT.

V usage is TRBV5-5 and J usage is TRBJ2-7; tentative D call: TRBD1 (6 bases). Germline V gives CDR1 SGHKS, CDR2 YYEKEE (reference sequence). CDR3 length: 14 residues. V was trimmed by 4 bases and J by 2 bases, leaving 13 bases between them. The CDR3 spells CASSKTGSPYEQYF. The CDR3 nucleotides are TGTGCCAGCAGCAAAACAGGGTCACCCTACGAGCAGTACTTC.

This clone has only a few counts. The chain combines TRBV4-2 with TRBJ2-3; D possibly corresponds to TRBD2 (5 bases). The CDR3 consists of 15 residues. The ends were cut back, 1 base at V and 2 bases at J, with 10 bases in the middle. Germline V gene lookup returns CDR1 LGHNA and CDR2 YNFKEQ. The CDR3 region has the DNA TGTGCCAGCAGCCAAGGGACTCTCGACACAGATACGCAGTATTTT. It is translated as CASSQGTLDTDTQYF.

CDR3 in DNA: TGTGCCAGTAGTATAGACAGGGGGCATACGCAGTATTTT. The encoded protein is CASSIDRGHTQYF. The chain has TRBV19 and TRBJ2-3; 8 bases line up with TRBD1. J gave up 7 bases and V 0 bases, and 0 bases lay outside the gene matches. This CDR3 contains 13 residues. Germline lookup yields CDR1 LNHDA and CDR2 SQIVND (reference sequence).

The gene calls are TRBV20-1 and TRBJ2-3, with no clear D. Trimming cost V 1 base and J 7 bases, with 6 bases left between them. Germline V gene sequence: CDR1 DFQATT, CDR2 SNEGSKA (reference sequence). This CDR3 region has 11 residues. This CDR3 is CSARGEYTQYF. In nucleotides, the CDR3 is TGCAGTGCTAGAGGGGAATATACGCAGTATTTT.

The chain couples TRBV5-1 to TRBJ2-5, with D perhaps given as TRBD1 or TRBD2 (6 bases each). The V end lost 4 bases, the J end lost 0 bases, and 16 bases lay between the germline ends. The CDR3 sequence is 16 residues long. Germline CDR1 and CDR2: SGHRS and YFSETQ. The CDR3 DNA follows: TGCGCCAGCAGCCCCGACGGAGGGGGGTACCAAGAGACCCAGTACTTC. Translated, it gives CASSPDGGGYQETQYF.

V is TRBV9 and J is TRBJ1-4; 9 bases are a match to TRBD1. Germline V CDR1 and CDR2: SGDLS, YYNGEE. Germline trimming cut 3 bases from V and 8 bases from J; bases unmatched to any gene: 8. The CDR3 is 15 residues long. The CDR3 spells CASSARTGEGEKLFF. In DNA, the CDR3 is TGTGCCAGCAGCGCCCGGACAGGGGAGGGAGAAAAACTGTTTTTT.

A few counts support this clone. This same CDR3 is encoded by further DNA sequences in the sample. The CDR3 loop reads CASSPRGPDTQYF. In nucleotides, the CDR3 is TGTGCCAGCAGCCCACGGGGGCCAGATACGCAGTATTTT. V is TRBV7-9 and J is TRBJ2-3; D could derive from TRBD1 or TRBD2 (6 bases each). Trimming stripped 5 bases from V and 4 bases from J, with 10 bases between. Germline V gives CDR1 SEHNR, CDR2 FQNEAQ (reference sequence). The CDR3 length is 13 residues.

J is TRBJ2-1 and V is TRBV9, with 13 bases identical to TRBD2. The CDR3 runs 19 residues. The germline gives CDR1 SGDLS, CDR2 YYNGEE. V trimming: 0 bases; J trimming: 1 base; junction bases outside the gene matches: 7. The CDR3 DNA follows: TGTGCCAGCAGCGTAGAAGTCGGGACTAGCGGGGATTCCTACAATGAGCAGTTCTTC. Protein sequence: CASSVEVGTSGDSYNEQFF.

The chain links TRBV7-6 to TRBJ1-2; D ambiguous. V gave up 5 bases and J gave up 7 bases, with 11 bases separating them. The germline V gene encodes CDR1 SGHVS and CDR2 FNYEAQ. The CDR3 is 12 amino acids. CDR3 in amino acids: CASSSRMSGYTF. CDR3 DNA: TGTGCCAGCAGCAGTCGGATGAGTGGCTACACCTTC.

The V gene is TRBV19, the J gene TRBJ2-2, with 7 positions matching TRBD2. Germline V CDR1 and CDR2: LNHDA, SQIVND (reference sequence). V shed 8 bases and J 6 bases; nucleotides not matched to a gene: 12. The CDR3 is made up of 15 amino acids. CDR3: CASGRSGNSAGELFF. CDR3 in DNA: TGTGCCAGTGGGAGGAGCGGGAATAGTGCCGGGGAGCTGTTTTTT.